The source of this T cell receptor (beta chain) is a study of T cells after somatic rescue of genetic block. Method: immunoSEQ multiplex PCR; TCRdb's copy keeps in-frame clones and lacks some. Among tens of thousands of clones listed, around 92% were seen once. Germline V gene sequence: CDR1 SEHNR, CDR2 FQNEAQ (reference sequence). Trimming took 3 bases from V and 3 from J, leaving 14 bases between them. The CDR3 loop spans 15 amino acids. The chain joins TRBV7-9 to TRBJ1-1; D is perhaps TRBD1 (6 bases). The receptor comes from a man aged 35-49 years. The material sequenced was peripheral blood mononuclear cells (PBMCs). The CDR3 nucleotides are TGTGCCAGCAGCTTGGGGGACGGACAGTACACTGAAGCTTTCTTT. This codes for CASSLGDGQYTEAFF. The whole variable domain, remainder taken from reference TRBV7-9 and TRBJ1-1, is DTGVSQNPRHKITKRGQNVTFRCDPISEHNRLYWYRQTLGQGPEFLTYFQNEAQLEKSRLLSDRFSAERPKGSFSTLEIQRTEQGDSAMYLCASSLGDGQYTEAFFGQGTRLTVV.